This T cell receptor beta chain comes out of a study of patients and donors after allogeneic stem cell transplantation. The CDR3 length is 15 residues. The V gene's germline CDR1 is MNHNS and CDR2 SASEGT. V shed 7 bases and J shed 3 bases, with 18 bases lying between them. TCRdb ran MiXCR on the RT-PCR reads and lists one entry per CDR3 protein. The repertoire includes about a million distinct CDR3 sequences, roughly 18% of them detected once, and 5% to 7.5% sits in the top ten. This rearrangement joins TRBV6-1 to TRBJ1-2; TRBD1 is a possible D gene (5 bases). This receptor was obtained from a human donor who was either an allogeneic HSCT recipient or a stem cell or donor lymphocyte infusion donor (not recorded which). It is not recorded whose cells these are; they may come from a transplant donor. Sequenced input: blood, either unsorted or a sorted T cell fraction (not recorded which). This CDR3 is CASTKRGRDYYGYTF. The CDR3 bases are TGTGCCAGCACCAAAAGGGGAAGGGACTACTATGGCTACACCTTC.